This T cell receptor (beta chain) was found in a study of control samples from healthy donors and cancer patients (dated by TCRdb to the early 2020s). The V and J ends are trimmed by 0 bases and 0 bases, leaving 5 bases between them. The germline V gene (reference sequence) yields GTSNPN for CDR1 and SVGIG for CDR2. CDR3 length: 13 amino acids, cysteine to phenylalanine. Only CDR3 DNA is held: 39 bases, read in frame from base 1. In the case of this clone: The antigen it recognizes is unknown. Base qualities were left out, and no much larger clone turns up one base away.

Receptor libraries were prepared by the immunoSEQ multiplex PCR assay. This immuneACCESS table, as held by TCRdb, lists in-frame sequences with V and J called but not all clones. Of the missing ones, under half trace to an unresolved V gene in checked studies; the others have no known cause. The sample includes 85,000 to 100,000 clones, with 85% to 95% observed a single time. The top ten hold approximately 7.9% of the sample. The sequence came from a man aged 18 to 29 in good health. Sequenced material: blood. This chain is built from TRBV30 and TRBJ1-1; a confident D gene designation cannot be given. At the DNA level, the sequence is TGTGCCTGGAGTGTCGGAGTGAACACTGAAGCTTTCTTT. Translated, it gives CAWSVGVNTEAFF.